The entry below gives a single TCR beta chain sequence along with its context. Its antigen is not known. This record belongs to a study of cytomegalovirus exposure and HLA in healthy donors. General study points: High sensitivity and specificity were reportedly achieved when the classifier diagnosed cytomegalovirus status. A list of approximately 160 TCR beta chains associated with cytomegalovirus was given. While the bulk of TCR sequences proved rare, some public TCRs turned up in many donors. According to a later analysis, TCR clusters from the first cohort tended to co-occur in the 120 or so validation repertoires.

Sequencing was performed with immunoSEQ multiplex PCR; in TCRdb, only in-frame clones are kept and a portion is missing. Seen here are 90,000 to 150,000 clones, approximately 88% observed once, and the top ten hold 1.5% to 2%. Unmatched junction bases numbered 9, after V lost 2 bases and J lost 0 bases. The CDR3 consists of 18 residues. The germline CDR1 and CDR2 sequences are MDHEN and SYDVKM. The V and J genes are TRBV28 and TRBJ2-3, with TRBD2 matching 9 bases. Sequencing was done on a sample of PBMCs. This clonotype originated in a man younger than 35 in good health and CMV-seronegative. Written as DNA, the CDR3 is TGTGCCAGCAGTTTAGCAACTAGCGGGCCTATAAGCACAGATACGCAGTATTTT. This codes for CASSLATSGPISTDTQYF.